Listed here are 13 T cell receptor beta chains from one sample, sequenced in a study of T cells in Graves' hyperthyroidism and ophthalmopathy. Amplification of TCR beta CDR3 regions used RNA as the template. The study used the HTBI primer set for a first-round RT-PCR of the TCR CDR3. TCRdb passed the multiplex PCR reads through MiXCR, listing each CDR3 protein once. The data contain hundreds of thousands of distinct CDR3 sequences, roughly 15% of them singletons. What was sequenced was blood. The receptor set was obtained from a woman between 50 and 59 years old with Graves' ophthalmopathy.

This clonotype has only a few counts. The genes are TRBV20-1 and TRBJ2-1; D is perhaps TRBD1 (6 bases). The CDR3 runs 15 residues. The V gene lost 5 bases and the J gene lost 4 bases, with 18 bases spanning the gap. The V gene's germline CDR1 is DFQATT and CDR2 SNEGSKA (reference sequence). CDR3 nucleotides: TGCAGTGCTCGAGCCCGGTTGGACAGTTACAATGAGCAGTTCTTC. Encoded protein: CSARARLDSYNEQFF.

Only a few counts were recorded for this clonotype. V and J are TRBV18 and TRBJ1-1, with D unclear. CDR1 KGHSH and CDR2 LQKENI come from the germline V gene. V lost 1 base and J lost 1, with 7 bases in between. The CDR3 runs to 14 residues. The DNA of the CDR3 is TGTGCCAGCTCACCACGGAACAAGAACACTGAAGCTTTCTTT. Protein product: CASSPRNKNTEAFF.

This clonotype was observed at least ten times. This chain links TRBV5-8 with TRBJ2-1, with TRBD1 as a possible D gene (5 bases). Trimming cost V 1 base and J 8 bases, with 16 bases left between them. This CDR3 spans 15 amino acids. Germline loops: CDR1 SGHTS, CDR2 YDEGEE. The CDR3 DNA reads TGTGCCAGCAGCTTGTCTCAGGGTTATTTCCATGAGCAGTTCTTC. It encodes CASSLSQGYFHEQFF.

This clonotype was observed a handful of times. The CDR3 DNA sequence: TGTGCCAGCTTCCAGGGGAAAGCTAACTATGGCTACACCTTC. This gives the protein CASFQGKANYGYTF. The chain carries TRBV6-9 and TRBJ1-2; a weak D match, TRBD1 (6 bases). The CDR3 is 14 residues long. The germline gives CDR1 MNHGY, CDR2 SVAAGI. Trimming removed 8 bases at V and 0 bases at J, with 13 bases between.

The CDR3 protein is CASSPKPSGAASTDTQYF. The CDR3 DNA sequence: TGTGCCAGCTCACCTAAGCCTAGCGGGGCCGCTAGCACAGATACGCAGTATTTT. The rearrangement uses TRBV18 and TRBJ2-3; 9 bases fit TRBD2. CDR3 length equals 18 residues. CDR1 KGHSH and CDR2 LQKENI come from the germline V gene. V was clipped by 3 bases and J by 0 bases; unmatched bases: 10. Full variable domain (outside the CDR3, taken from reference TRBV18 and TRBJ2-3): NAGVMQNPRHLVRRRGQEARLRCSPMKGHSHVYWYRQLPEEGLKFMVYLQKENIIDESGMPKERFSAEFPKEGPSILRIQQVVRGDSAAYFCASSPKPSGAASTDTQYFGPGTRLTVL.

In its sample, this clonotype was seen many times. The chain employs TRBV2 and TRBJ2-1; the match to TRBD2 covers 8 bases. In germline, CDR1 is SNHLY, CDR2 FYNNEI. Unmatched junction bases numbered 7, after V lost 6 bases and J lost 3 bases. The CDR3 loop spans 15 amino acids. The CDR3 loop reads CASRRTSLNYNEQFF. CDR3 coding DNA: TGTGCCAGCAGACGGACTAGCCTAAACTACAATGAGCAGTTCTTC.

This clonotype was found many times. The chain is built from TRBV12-3 or TRBV12-4 and TRBJ2-2; 8 nucleotides line up with TRBD1. The CDR3 length is 14 residues. J lost 3 bases, V lost 6 bases, and 3 bases had no gene match. CDR3 coding DNA: TGTGCCAGCAGCCACAGGGGGGACACCGGGGAGCTGTTTTTT. Translation: CASSHRGDTGELFF.

The sample holds many counts of this clonotype. V is TRBV10-3 and J is TRBJ2-1, with D possibly matching TRBD2 (8 bases). CDR1 ENHRY and CDR2 SYGVKD come from the germline V gene. The V gene lost 7 bases and the J gene lost 4 bases, with 17 bases spanning the gap. CDR3 length: 15 amino acids. CDR3 residues: CAIKGAGGSYNEQFF. In DNA form, the CDR3 reads TGTGCCATCAAGGGGGCGGGAGGATCTTACAATGAGCAGTTCTTC.

This clonotype was seen repeatedly, ten times or more. This chain joins TRBV6-1 and TRBJ2-5; D not resolved. There are 14 residues in the CDR3. Trimming pared 5 bases from V and 1 base from J, leaving 11 bases between. Per the germline V gene, CDR1 is MNHNS and CDR2 is SASEGT. CDR3 nucleotides: TGTGCCAGCAGTTCATGGGGAATCCAAGAGACCCAGTACTTC. As protein: CASSSWGIQETQYF.

The rearrangement joins TRBV11-3 to TRBJ1-3; no clear D gene. CDR3 length equals 15 residues. Germline CDR1 reads SGHNT; CDR2 reads YENEEA. Trimming stripped 0 bases from V and 0 bases from J, with 6 bases between. This CDR3 reads CASSLDSFSGNTIYF. The CDR3 region has the DNA TGTGCCAGCAGCTTAGACAGTTTCTCTGGAAACACCATATATTTT.

This clonotype was picked up many times. The rearrangement uses TRBV12-3 or TRBV12-4 and TRBJ2-2; no reliable D call. CDR3 size: 16 residues. The ends were cut back, 3 bases at V and 2 bases at J, with 13 bases in the middle. The CDR3 sequence is CASSFRAGTNTGELFF. The CDR3, as DNA: TGTGCCAGCAGTTTTAGGGCAGGAACAAACACCGGGGAGCTGTTTTTT.

The V and J genes are TRBV5-1 and TRBJ1-1; no clear D gene. The CDR3 has 13 residues. Germline CDR1 SGHRS, CDR2 YFSETQ. V was trimmed by 3 bases and J by 1 base, leaving 7 bases between them. The DNA for the CDR3 is TGCGCCAGCAGCTCGGCCCGGAACACTGAAGCTTTCTTT. Translation gives CASSSARNTEAFF. Combining the CDR3 with reference TRBV5-1 and TRBJ1-1 gives the whole variable domain KAGVTQTPRYLIKTRGQQVTLSCSPISGHRSVSWYQQTPGQGLQFLFEYFSETQRNKGNFPGRFSGRQFSNSRSEMNVSTLELGDSALYLCASSSARNTEAFFGQGTRLTVV.

This chain joins TRBV20-1 and TRBJ1-4; possible D gene TRBD1, 6 bases. The CDR3 sequence is 11 residues long. The germline V and J ends were trimmed by 7 bases and 8 bases, with 11 bases remaining between them. Per germline, CDR1 DFQATT and CDR2 SNEGSKA (reference sequence). The CDR3 protein is CSGQVNEKLFF. The CDR3 nucleotides read TGCAGTGGACAGGTGAACGAAAAACTGTTTTTT.